This T cell receptor (beta chain) was found in a study of Ad26.COV2.S vaccination and SARS-CoV-2 variants. Specified treatment: about 20 received Ad26.COV2.S at low or high dose, single or two shots; about 5 received placebo; per-sample allocation not given. Sampling was performed 63 days after the first vaccine or placebo injection. TCRdb keeps only in-frame clones here, not all; method: immunoSEQ multiplex PCR. The sample carries about 680,000 clones, more than 80% recorded once. Trimming cost V 0 bases and J 4 bases, with 7 bases left between them. Per the germline V gene, CDR1 is SGHNT and CDR2 is YYREEE (reference sequence). The CDR3 loop spans 13 amino acids.

The chain uses TRBV5-4 and TRBJ1-2; D remains unclear. The sequence was obtained from a person between 18 and 59 years old who received the Ad26.COV2.S COVID-19 vaccine or a placebo. Sequenced material: peripheral blood, taken in a trial of Ad26.COV2.S vaccine versus placebo. CDR3 DNA: TGTGCCAGCAGCTTGGACGGAGTCTATGGCTACACCTTC. Translated, it gives CASSLDGVYGYTF.